Below are 16 T cell receptor beta chains sequenced from a single sample in a study of beta chain features in type 1 diabetes. Whole-study findings and limits: Moderate yet significant TCRB CDR3 shortening was seen in Type 1 diabetes patients in all four CD4+ subsets.

Expressed TCRB transcripts were sequenced, since all the RNA that had been isolated was reverse transcribed. Repertoires were generated with immunoSEQ multiplex PCR, while TCRdb's copy carries only in-frame clones and drops some. The sample includes some 240,000 clones, 15% to 20% of them seen just once. These TCRs' antigens remain unknown. The sample taken for sequencing was naive CD4+ T cells from blood. The receptor source for this set is a young man with type 1 diabetes.

The chain is built from TRBV18 and TRBJ1-1; D might be TRBD1 (5 bases). The germline CDR1 and CDR2 sequences are KGHSH and LQKENI. V lost 2 bases and J lost 8, with 12 bases in between. CDR3 length equals 13 residues. CDR3: CASSPVQGREAFF. The CDR3 region has the DNA TGTGCCAGCTCACCAGTGCAGGGACGGGAAGCTTTCTTT.

This clone was counted between two and nine times. This chain connects TRBV7-2 to TRBJ2-1; D gene ambiguous. Germline V lookup: CDR1 SGHTA, CDR2 FQGNSA. Trimming cost V 4 bases and J 5 bases, with 3 bases left between them. This CDR3 has 11 residues. In nucleotides, the CDR3 is TGTGCCAGCAGCTCACACAATGAGCAGTTCTTC. This gives the protein CASSSHNEQFF.

This clone occurred a few times. For the CDR3, the DNA is TGTGCCAGCAGGTCCTCGTTGGTAGCCGTCTACGAGCAGTACTTC. As protein: CASRSSLVAVYEQYF. The J gene is TRBJ2-7, the V gene TRBV6-5; unclear D gene. Trimming left V 6 bases short and J 3 bases short, with 18 bases between. The CDR3 runs 15 residues. Germline CDR1 and CDR2: MNHEY and SVGAGI.

V is TRBV9 and J is TRBJ2-7; the D gene is possibly TRBD2 (6 bases). The length of the CDR3 is 15 residues. The germline CDR1 and CDR2 sequences are SGDLS and YYNGEE. V lost 4 bases and J lost 1, with 15 bases in between. The DNA of the CDR3 is TGTGCCAGCAGCACCATATCGGGACTTTCCTACGAGCAGTACTTC. This sequence encodes CASSTISGLSYEQYF.

V usage is TRBV21-1 and J usage is TRBJ2-3; no check of the table's D call, TRBD2, against the DNA was made. TRBV21-1 is noted as a pseudogene. This CDR3 contains 15 residues. The CDR3 loop is CASSRRARDTDTQYF. The CDR3 coding sequence is TGTGCCAGCAGCCGCCGGGCGAGGGACACAGATACGCAGTATTTT.

This chain joins TRBV28 and TRBJ1-4, with D unclear. The CDR3 loop spans 11 amino acids. The germline CDR1 and CDR2 sequences are MDHEN and SYDVKM. Trimming removed 1 base at V and 8 bases at J, with 2 bases between. CDR3 sequence: CASSLYEKLFF. The CDR3 nucleotides read TGTGCCAGCAGTTTATACGAAAAACTGTTTTTT.

The CDR3 here is CASSTDWTGEEQYF. The CDR3 DNA is TGTGCCAGTAGCACGGATTGGACAGGGGAAGAGCAGTACTTC. The V and J genes are TRBV19 and TRBJ2-7; TRBD1 matches 9 bases. Germline loops: CDR1 LNHDA, CDR2 SQIVND (reference sequence). Trimming took 6 bases from V and 7 from J; bases not matched to a gene: 10. The CDR3 is 14 amino acids.

The V gene is TRBV7-2, the J gene TRBJ2-1; 11 positions match TRBD2. V lost 5 bases, J lost 5 bases, and 5 bases stayed unmatched. Germline CDR1 and CDR2: SGHTA and FQGNSA. The CDR3 contains 15 residues. CDR3 sequence: CASSLTSGTNNEQFF. CDR3 sequence (DNA): TGTGCCAGCAGCCTGACTAGCGGGACTAACAATGAGCAGTTCTTC.

V usage is TRBV15 and J usage is TRBJ2-1; D perhaps matches TRBD1 (6 bases). With 3 bases removed from V and 6 bases from J, the gap between germline ends came to 21 bases. This CDR3 has 17 residues. Germline V gene lookup returns CDR1 LNHNV and CDR2 YYDKDF (reference sequence). CDR3 sequence (DNA): TGTGCCACCAGCAGCACCTTACAGGGATGGGGTGTCAATGAGCAGTTCTTC. Its protein product is CATSSTLQGWGVNEQFF.

In this sample, this clone turned up a few times. This chain links TRBV6-5 with TRBJ2-5, with 10 bases lining up with TRBD2. Germline-derived CDR1 and CDR2 are MNHEY and SVGAGI. The J segment lost 2 bases and the V segment lost 8 bases, leaving 2 bases of the junction unmatched. CDR3 length equals 13 residues. This CDR3 reads CASAGLAQETQYF. DNA for the CDR3: TGTGCCAGCGCGGGACTAGCGCAAGAGACCCAGTACTTC.

The chain uses TRBV30 and TRBJ2-5; D is possibly TRBD2 (6 bases). The CDR3 runs to 13 residues. The germline V gene encodes CDR1 GTSNPN and CDR2 SVGIG (reference sequence). V was trimmed by 5 bases and J by 5 bases, leaving 15 bases between them. The CDR3 nucleotides read TGTGCCTGGGCCGAGGGAGGAGCGGAGACCCAGTACTTC. This sequence encodes CAWAEGGAETQYF.

This clone was seen a handful of times. This chain joins TRBV19 and TRBJ2-7; the D is unclear. Trimming took off 5 bases at V and 4 bases at J, with 9 bases between the two ends. Germline CDR1 reads LNHDA; CDR2 reads SQIVND (reference sequence). The CDR3 covers 12 residues. CDR3 sequence: CASSFYGYEQYF. The CDR3 region has the DNA TGTGCCAGTAGTTTCTACGGTTACGAGCAGTACTTC.

V is TRBV28 and J is TRBJ2-1; TRBD2 agrees at 11 bases. The CDR3 covers 16 residues. Germline values: CDR1 MDHEN, CDR2 SYDVKM. J gave up 6 bases and V 4 bases, and 8 bases lay outside the gene matches. In nucleotides, the CDR3 is TGTGCCAGCAGTTCACTAGCGGGAGTGGTGGGCAATGAGCAGTTCTTC. This sequence encodes CASSSLAGVVGNEQFF.

J is TRBJ1-2 and V is TRBV7-2, with TRBD1 identical over 7 bases. The CDR3 sequence is 13 residues long. With V trimmed by 5 bases and J by 7 bases, 7 bases remained unmatched. CDR1 SGHTA and CDR2 FQGNSA come from the germline V gene. As DNA, the CDR3 is TGTGCCAGCAGCCCGGGACAGATGGGTGGCTACACCTTC. As protein: CASSPGQMGGYTF.

Written as DNA, the CDR3 is TGTGCCAGCAGCTTAGTAAGGGGCGGGAACAATGAGCAGTTCTTC. Translating it yields CASSLVRGGNNEQFF. This sequence joins TRBV11-2 and TRBJ2-1, with D maybe TRBD2 (6 bases). Trimming took 1 base from V and 5 from J, leaving 12 bases between them. CDR3 length: 15 amino acids. Germline assignment: CDR1 SGHAT and CDR2 FQNNGV.

This clone was detected a few times. The V and J genes are TRBV23-1 and TRBJ1-5; D not resolved. TRBV23-1 is an ORF for which the function is uncertain. This CDR3 spans 11 amino acids. The germline V and J ends were trimmed by 4 bases and 10 bases, with 8 bases remaining between them. CDR3: CASSLPEPQHF. The CDR3 DNA reads as TGCGCCAGCAGTCTACCGGAACCCCAGCATTTT.